This T cell receptor beta chain was captured in a study of beta chain features in type 1 diabetes. Study observations and caveats: Type 1 diabetes patients had TCRB CDR3s that were shorter (moderately but significantly so) in all four CD4+ subsets.

All of the isolated RNA was reverse transcribed, so expressed TCRB transcripts were sequenced. Assay used: immunoSEQ multiplex PCR; TCRdb lists only in-frame clones, some missing. Counted here are fewer than 300,000 clones, about a tenth occurring once; the ten biggest clones make up over 0.015%. Points on this clone: Its antigen is undetermined.

Sequenced: naive CD4+ T cells from blood. The clonotype comes from a man aged 25 to 40 with type 1 diabetes.

CDR3 bases: TGCGCCAGCAGCTTGGTGGGGACAGGGCAAGAGACCCAGTACTTC. Amino acid sequence: CASSLVGTGQETQYF. The gene calls are TRBV5-1 and TRBJ2-5, with 9 bases identical to TRBD1. Germline trimming cut 0 bases from V and 2 bases from J; bases unmatched to any gene: 2. Germline CDR1 SGHRS, CDR2 YFSETQ. The CDR3 runs 15 residues.